These T cell receptor beta chains were read from a single sample in a study of post-analysis software for immune sequencing data. TCRdb redid the calling of the PCR reads with MiXCR, one entry per CDR3 protein. This sample has almost 700,000 distinct CDR3 sequences, with around 60% found just once. Material for sequencing was blood. The receptor set was obtained from a girl aged 2 to 10 with multiple sclerosis. The CDR3 runs from the conserved cysteine through the conserved F or W. D genes are given only for firm matches. Some rows have no size entry. The others give once, few or many, or a class for an expanded clone.

>-|TRBV7-9|TRBD2|TRBJ2-1
CASSSVAGGSSYNEQFF
TGTGCCAGCAGCTCAGTAGCGGGAGGCAGCTCCTACAATGAGCAGTTCTTC
>-|TRBV29-1|TRBD1|TRBJ2-1
CSATGIRVRDNEQFF
TGCAGCGCGACAGGGATACGAGTCCGGGACAATGAGCAGTTCTTC
>-|TRBV12-3/TRBV12-4|-|TRBJ2-7
CASSRADCEQYF
TGTGCCAGCAGTCGAGCGGACTGCGAGCAGTACTTC
>few|TRBV5-1|-|TRBJ1-2
CASSSNGGYTF
TGCGCCAGCAGTTCCAATGGGGGCTACACCTTC
>-|TRBV6-2/TRBV6-3|-|TRBJ2-2
CASSYLPAGELFF
TGTGCCAGCAGTTACCTCCCGGCCGGGGAGCTGTTTTTT
>-|TRBV4-2|TRBD2|TRBJ2-3
CASSQGASGGATDTQYF
TGTGCCAGCAGCCAAGGAGCTAGCGGGGGGGCAACAGATACGCAGTATTTT
>-|TRBV6-5|TRBD2|TRBJ2-5
CASSYIAGEIQETQYF
TGTGCCAGCAGTTACATAGCGGGGGAAATCCAAGAGACCCAGTACTTC
>once|TRBV6-5|-|TRBJ1-2
CASSYIALRDTHYGYTF
TGTGCCAGCAGTTACATTGCCCTTCGGGACACACACTATGGCTACACCTTC
>few|TRBV11-2|-|TRBJ2-1
CASSLVRAEQFF
TGTGCCAGCAGCTTAGTCCGGGCGGAGCAGTTCTTC
>-|TRBV10-3|TRBD2|TRBJ2-4
CAISVRLAGVPILAKNIQYF
TGTGCCATCAGTGTTCGACTAGCGGGAGTGCCTATTCTAGCCAAAAACATTCAGTACTTC
>few|TRBV3-1|-|TRBJ2-1
CASSQWRGSNNEQFF
TGTGCCAGCAGCCAATGGCGCGGATCTAACAATGAGCAGTTCTTC
>few|TRBV9|-|TRBJ2-1
CASSAQGAPNEQFF
TGTGCCAGCAGCGCCCAAGGCGCGCCCAATGAGCAGTTCTTC
>-|TRBV5-1|TRBD1|TRBJ1-1
CASSVGTGGRDTEAFF
TGCGCCAGTAGCGTTGGGACAGGGGGCAGGGACACTGAAGCTTTCTTT
>-|TRBV28|-|TRBJ2-7
CASSAPKNEQYF
TGTGCCAGCAGCGCCCCTAAGAACGAGCAGTACTTC
>few|TRBV29-1|-|TRBJ2-5
CSVGRGETQYF
TGCAGCGTTGGCAGGGGTGAGACCCAGTACTTC
>-|TRBV5-1|TRBD1|TRBJ2-1
CASSAQRTGMANEQFF
TGCGCCAGCAGCGCCCAACGGACAGGGATGGCCAATGAGCAGTTCTTC
>-|TRBV3-1|-|TRBJ2-7
CASSQNTLNEQYF
TGTGCCAGCAGCCAAAACACCCTCAATGAGCAGTACTTC
>-|TRBV6-5|-|TRBJ1-2
CASYSIYGYTF
TGTGCCAGCTACAGTATTTATGGCTACACCTTC
>few|TRBV29-1|-|TRBJ1-1
CSAVGVGLNTEAFF
TGCAGCGCCGTTGGTGTGGGGCTTAACACTGAAGCTTTCTTT
>once|TRBV10-3|-|TRBJ1-1
CASKGTGTANTEAFF
TGTGCCTCCAAGGGTACGGGGACGGCGAACACTGAAGCTTTCTTT
>once|TRBV7-9|TRBD1|TRBJ1-2
CASSLGQVFNYGYTF
TGTGCCAGCAGCTTGGGACAGGTCTTTAACTATGGCTACACCTTC
>-|TRBV10-3|-|TRBJ2-1
CAISKTGNEQFF
TGTGCCATCAGTAAGACGGGGAATGAGCAGTTCTTC
>-|TRBV20-1|TRBD1|TRBJ1-5
CSARGTGSQPQHF
TGCAGTGCTAGGGGGACAGGTTCCCAGCCCCAGCATTTT
>-|TRBV4-3|TRBD2|TRBJ2-3
CASSQGSAGSTDTQYF
TGCGCCAGCAGCCAAGGATCAGCGGGGTCCACAGATACGCAGTATTTT
>-|TRBV27|-|TRBJ1-1
CASSKKGGNTEAFF
TGTGCCAGCAGTAAAAAAGGGGGGAACACTGAAGCTTTCTTT
>-|TRBV12-3/TRBV12-4|-|TRBJ2-7
CASTSRDTQYF
TGTGCCAGTACGTCGAGGGACACCCAGTACTTC
>-|TRBV20-1|-|TRBJ1-1
CSAREGVAGAFF
TGCAGTGCTAGAGAAGGGGTCGCAGGAGCTTTCTTT
>-|TRBV12-3/TRBV12-4|-|TRBJ1-5
CASSYMQAGNQPQHF
TGTGCCAGCAGTTATATGCAGGCCGGCAATCAGCCCCAGCATTTT